The T cell receptor beta chain described here comes from a study of tumor-infiltrating lymphocytes in primary liver carcinoma. General study findings and limits: Roughly 7.5-24% of top clones, and no more, occurred in all five tumor regions.

Co-extracting RNA and DNA was done with roughly 17-34 mg of unsorted bulk tissue as input. The CDR3 covers 16 residues. Per germline, CDR1 GTSNPN and CDR2 SVGIG (reference sequence). Comment on this clonotype: Its antigen is unidentified. Its ends do not fully match the called genes, so a read error is possible.

A primer matching the constant region was used to make TCR beta cDNA from around 460 ng of total RNA. Generation of the TCR beta libraries relied on three nested multiplex PCR rounds using slightly modified ARM-PCR. The two initial PCR rounds, approximately 10 cycles each, used TRBV1-TRBV30 forward and C-beta reverse primers. Each CDR3 protein is one row after TCRdb ran MiXCR on the multiplex PCR reads. Of tens of thousands of distinct CDR3 sequences listed, over 65% are singletons. Sequencing was performed on liver tumor tissue from sampling region 5. Indicated subset: tumor region T5, tumor centre. This receptor was identified in a man aged 40-50 years with primary liver carcinoma and hepatitis B virus infection. The chain is built from TRBV30 and TRBJ1-6; 7 nucleotides agree with TRBD1. This chain's CDR3 is CALRTGEVSYNPPLHF. DNA for the CDR3: TGTGCCTTACGGACAGGTGAAGTCTCCTATAATCCACCCCTCCACTTT. The whole variable domain, remainder taken from reference TRBV30 and TRBJ1-6, is SQTIHQWPATLVQPVGSPLSLECTVEGTSNPNLYWYRQAAGRGLQLLFYSVGIGQISSEVPQNLSASRPQDRQFILSSKKLLLSDSGFYLCALRTGEVSYNPPLHFGNGTRLTVT.